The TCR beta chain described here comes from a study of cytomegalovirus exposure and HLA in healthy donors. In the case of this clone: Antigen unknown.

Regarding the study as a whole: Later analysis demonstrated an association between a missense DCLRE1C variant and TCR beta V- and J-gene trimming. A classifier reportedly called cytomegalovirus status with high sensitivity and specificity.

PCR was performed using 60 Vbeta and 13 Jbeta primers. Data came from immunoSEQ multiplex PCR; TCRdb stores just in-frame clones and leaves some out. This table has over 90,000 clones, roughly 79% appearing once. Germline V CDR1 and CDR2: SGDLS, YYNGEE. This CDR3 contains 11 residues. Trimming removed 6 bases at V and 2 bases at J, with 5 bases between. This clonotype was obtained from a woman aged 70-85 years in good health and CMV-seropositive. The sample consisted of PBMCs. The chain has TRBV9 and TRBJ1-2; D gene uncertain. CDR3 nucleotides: TGTGCCAGCAACAGAAACTATGGCTACACCTTC. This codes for CASNRNYGYTF.